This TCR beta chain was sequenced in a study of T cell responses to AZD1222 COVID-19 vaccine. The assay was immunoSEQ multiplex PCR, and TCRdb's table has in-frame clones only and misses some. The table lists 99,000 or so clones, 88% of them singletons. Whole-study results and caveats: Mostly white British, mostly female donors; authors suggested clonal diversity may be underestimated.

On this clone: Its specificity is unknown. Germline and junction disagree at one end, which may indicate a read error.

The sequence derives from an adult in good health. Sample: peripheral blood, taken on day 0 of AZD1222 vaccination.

The CDR3 protein is CGLAGGNNEQFF. The DNA of the CDR3 is TGCGGGCTAGCGGGAGGCAACAATGAGCAGTTCTTC. The V call is TRBV28, the J call TRBJ2-1; 11 bases map to TRBD2. Germline V gene lookup returns CDR1 MDHEN and CDR2 SYDVKM. The length of the CDR3 is 12 residues.